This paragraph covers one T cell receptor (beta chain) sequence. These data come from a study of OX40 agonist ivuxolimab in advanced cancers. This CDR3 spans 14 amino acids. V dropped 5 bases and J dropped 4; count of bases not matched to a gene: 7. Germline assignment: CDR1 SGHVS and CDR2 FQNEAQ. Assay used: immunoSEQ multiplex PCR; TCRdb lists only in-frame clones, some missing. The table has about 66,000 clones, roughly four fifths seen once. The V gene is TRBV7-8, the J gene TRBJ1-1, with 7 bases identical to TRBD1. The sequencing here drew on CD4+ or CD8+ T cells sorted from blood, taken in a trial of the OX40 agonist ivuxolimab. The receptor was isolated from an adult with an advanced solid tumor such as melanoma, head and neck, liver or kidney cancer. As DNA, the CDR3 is TGTGCCAGCAGCGGCAGGGACAGCCTCACTGAAGCTTTCTTT. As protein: CASSGRDSLTEAFF.